This T cell receptor (beta chain) is from a study of blood T cell repertoires in COVID-19. Study information: Material from acute and convalescent COVID-19 was sourced from the United States, Italy and Spain.

Germline-derived CDR1 and CDR2 are PRHDT and FYEKMQ (reference sequence). V lost 3 bases and J lost 3, with 2 bases in between. The CDR3 is 11 amino acids. Individuals drawn from 20 to 30 US areas were roughly 18 to 100 years old. Original handling: Amplification of reference gene primers was used by the study to estimate nucleated cell counts. TCRdb's copy holds only in-frame clones and misses some; the assay was immunoSEQ multiplex PCR. D and trimming come from the DNA, and the V and J calls and clone size come from that table. The table has roughly 260,000 clones, approximately 91% seen once; the top ten hold more than 1%.

The chain recombines TRBV13 with TRBJ1-1; no reliable D call. What was sequenced was PBMCs or T cells enriched from blood (not recorded which). This clonotype originated in a human donor in a cohort exposed to, infected with or recovered from COVID-19 (not recorded which). The donor label of this sample is uncertain. The CDR3 coding sequence is TGTGCCAGCAGCTTCTACACTGAAGCTTTCTTT. It codes for CASSFYTEAFF.